Shown below are 9 T cell receptor beta chains from a single sample sequenced in a study of cytomegalovirus exposure and HLA in healthy donors. With 60 Vbeta and 13 Jbeta primers, the PCR was carried out. Only in-frame clones appear in the TCRdb table, and some are missing; sequencing was by immunoSEQ multiplex PCR. The data contain around 100,000 clones, approximately 80% of them seen just once; the ten biggest clones take up about 3.4%. Sequencing input: PBMCs. The receptors originated from a man aged 25-40 years in good health and CMV-seropositive.

The chain joins TRBV6-5 to TRBJ2-5; a weak D match, TRBD2 (5 bases). The germline gives CDR1 MNHEY, CDR2 SVGAGI. This CDR3 has 14 amino acids. The V end lost 0 bases, the J end lost 4 bases, and 9 bases lay between the germline ends. In DNA form, the CDR3 reads TGTGCCAGCAGTTACTCGGAGGTGCGAGAGACCCAGTACTTC. This translates into CASSYSEVRETQYF.

This clone came up once. The V and J genes are TRBV11-2 and TRBJ2-7, with a tentative D call TRBD1 (5 bases). CDR3 length equals 12 residues. The V and J ends lost 1 base and 5 bases respectively, with 6 bases between them. CDR1 is SGHAT, CDR2 FQNNGV, per germline. Here the CDR3 DNA reads TGTGCCAGCAGCTTAGCAGGGAACGAGCAGTACTTC. Its translation is CASSLAGNEQYF.

This clone was seen once. This chain connects TRBV7-9 to TRBJ2-1; the match to TRBD2 covers 8 bases. Per germline, CDR1 SEHNR and CDR2 FQNEAQ (reference sequence). CDR3 size: 16 residues. V shed 3 bases and J 5 bases; nucleotides not matched to a gene: 9. The CDR3 nucleotides are TGTGCCAGCAGCTTCCCCGGGACTAGAACCCACAATGAGCAGTTCTTC. Translated, it gives CASSFPGTRTHNEQFF.

J is TRBJ2-7 and V is TRBV5-1, with TRBD2 identical over 8 bases. Germline V lookup: CDR1 SGHRS, CDR2 YFSETQ. Trimming took 0 bases from V and 1 from J; bases not matched to a gene: 3. This CDR3 is built from 15 residues. For the CDR3, the DNA is TGCGCCAGCAGCTTGGCGGGAGGGCCGTCCTACGAGCAGTACTTC. This sequence encodes CASSLAGGPSYEQYF.

The chain couples TRBV5-1 to TRBJ2-1; D could derive from TRBD1 or TRBD2 (11 bases each). The germline V and J ends were trimmed by 3 bases and 0 bases, with 31 bases remaining between them. The germline gives CDR1 SGHRS, CDR2 YFSETQ. This CDR3 has 22 amino acids. For the CDR3, the DNA is TGCGCCAGCAGCTGGGGACAGGGGGTAGAGGGACTAGCGGCGAGCTCCTACAATGAGCAGTTCTTC. It specifies CASSWGQGVEGLAASSYNEQFF.

This chain joins TRBV7-2 and TRBJ2-1; 12 bases are shared with TRBD2. The V and J ends lost 8 bases and 9 bases, in that order; junction bases with no gene match: 5. CDR3 length: 13 amino acids. Germline lookup yields CDR1 SGHTA and CDR2 FQGNSA. DNA of the CDR3: TGTGCCAGCTCGGGACTAGCGGGTACTGAGCAGTTCTTC. It encodes CASSGLAGTEQFF.

For this clone: The same CDR3 can be traced to other DNA sequences in this sample. This rearrangement joins TRBV5-1 to TRBJ2-7; 11 bases align to TRBD2. Germline loops: CDR1 SGHRS, CDR2 YFSETQ. The length of the CDR3 is 15 residues. Losses at the gene ends were 2 bases for V and 4 bases for J; bases not matched to a gene: 5. The CDR3 sequence is CASSFLAGGLYEQYF. CDR3 nucleotides: TGCGCCAGCAGCTTTCTAGCGGGAGGACTGTACGAGCAGTACTTC. The full variable domain, completed using reference TRBV5-1 and TRBJ2-7, is KAGVTQTPRYLIKTRGQQVTLSCSPISGHRSVSWYQQTPGQGLQFLFEYFSETQRNKGNFPGRFSGRQFSNSRSEMNVSTLELGDSALYLCASSFLAGGLYEQYFGPGTRLTVT.

The chain recombines TRBV4-3 with TRBJ1-1, with D possibly matching TRBD1 (6 bases). CDR3 length: 13 residues. Germline CDR1 is LGHNA and CDR2 is YSLEER. V was clipped by 4 bases and J by 3 bases, with 9 bases between them. CDR3 in amino acids: CASSREGDTEAFF. Written as DNA, the CDR3 is TGCGCCAGCAGCCGTGAGGGGGACACTGAAGCTTTCTTT.

The chain has TRBV10-1 and TRBJ2-3, with a possible D match to TRBD2 (6 bases). The CDR3 has 15 residues. Trimming stripped 4 bases from V and 2 bases from J, with 13 bases between. Germline V lookup: CDR1 WNHNN, CDR2 SYGVQD (reference sequence). Here the CDR3 DNA reads TGCGCCAGCAGTGTAGGAGGCGGGGACACAGATACGCAGTATTTT. Residues: CASSVGGGDTDTQYF.